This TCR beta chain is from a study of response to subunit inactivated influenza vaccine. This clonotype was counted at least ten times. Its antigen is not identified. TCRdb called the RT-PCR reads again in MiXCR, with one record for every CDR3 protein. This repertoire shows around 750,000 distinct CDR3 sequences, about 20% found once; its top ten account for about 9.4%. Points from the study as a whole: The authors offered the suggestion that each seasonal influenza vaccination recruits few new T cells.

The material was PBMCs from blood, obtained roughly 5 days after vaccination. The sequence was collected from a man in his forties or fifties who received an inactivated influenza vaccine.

CDR3 sequence (DNA): TGTGCCAGCAGCCTAGCGGGAGGTAACGAGCAGTACTTC. The encoded protein is CASSLAGGNEQYF. The rearrangement links TRBV3-1 to TRBJ2-7; 10 positions agree with TRBD2. Unmatched junction bases numbered 2, after V lost 4 bases and J lost 5 bases. The CDR3 runs 13 residues. Germline lookup yields CDR1 LGHDT and CDR2 YNNKEL (reference sequence).